This TCR beta chain was recorded in a study of blood T cells in healthy people across ages. Findings and caveats of the study: CMV infection status of these donors was not known. The study regarded diversity estimates from one million T cells as underestimates.

The J segment lost 5 bases and the V segment lost 5 bases, leaving 16 bases of the junction unmatched. There are 16 residues in the CDR3. The germline V gene encodes CDR1 DFQATT and CDR2 SNEGSKA (reference sequence). Only a few counts were recorded for this clonotype. No antigen is known for it. For the second PCR, which ran for about 6 to 11 cycles, a sample-barcoded 5' primer and a J-beta primer mix were used. There were at least 2.5 million CDR3-containing paired-end reads obtained from each sample. From the 5' RACE reads, TCRdb called clonotypes with MiXCR, one entry per CDR3 protein. The sample yields some 700,000 distinct CDR3 sequences, approximately 39% seen once.

The chain uses TRBV20-1 and TRBJ2-3; TRBD2 aligns across 7 bases. This clonotype was sampled from an older woman in good health. Sequences were obtained from blood. This CDR3 reads CSALRSRAGAGDTQYF. The DNA for the CDR3 is TGCAGTGCTTTAAGGTCTCGGGCGGGAGCGGGAGATACGCAGTATTTT.